This TCR beta chain emerged from a study of response to subunit inactivated influenza vaccine. This clonotype was seen a handful of times. Its target is unknown. TCRdb recomputed calls from the RT-PCR reads with MiXCR, one row per CDR3 protein. The sample holds hundreds of thousands of distinct CDR3 sequences, roughly 20% seen once. CDR1 is SGHRS and CDR2 is YFSETQ in the germline V gene. This CDR3 region has 12 residues. V was trimmed by 3 bases and J by 11 bases, leaving 13 bases between them. Study results and limitations: Each seasonal influenza vaccination recruits few new T cells, the authors suggested.

The sequence derives from a middle-aged man who received an inactivated influenza vaccine. The specimen was PBMCs from blood, collected 4 to 6 days after vaccination. The chain couples TRBV5-1 to TRBJ2-3; no clear D. CDR3 residues: CASSSDDIRQYF. The CDR3 DNA sequence: TGCGCCAGCAGCTCCGACGACATCAGGCAGTATTTT.